The 27 T cell receptor beta chains below come from one sample, sequenced in a study of circulating CD8 cells and anti-PD-1 response in melanoma (dated by TCRdb to the early 2020s). Using a BD FACSAria II cell sorter, four subsets defined by PD-1 and/or TIGIT were sorted from live CD3+CD8+TCRalphabeta+ cells. Sequencing relied on a NextSeq 500. The QIAseq Immune Repertoire RNA Library Kit, Human TCR Panel, was used to prepare TCR libraries from roughly 15 ng of total RNA. The public reads were reprocessed in TCRdb via fastp at Q25 and MiXCR, keeping in-frame beta chains. Merged by CDR3 protein, the rows form single entries marked with the most common genes and DNA. For this sample there are approximately 1,200 distinct CDR3 sequences; approximately 7% appear just once. The leading ten clones occupy around 5.5% of the sample. The sequences come from CD8+ T cells from PBMCs, collected at baseline or after one month of anti-PD-1 therapy (not recorded which). The receptors come from a human donor with melanoma.

This clonotype is termed medium-sized. This sequence joins TRBV27 and TRBJ1-1, with D perhaps TRBD1 (5 bases). Per the germline V gene, CDR1 is MNHEY and CDR2 is SMNVEV (reference sequence). Trimming took 2 bases from V and 0 from J, leaving 7 bases between them. The CDR3 is 14 amino acids. The chain's CDR3 is CASSLDRLNTEAFF. The CDR3 DNA reads TGTGCCAGCAGTTTAGACAGACTGAACACTGAAGCTTTCTTT.

On this clonotype: This may be a read error: a much more frequent sequence differs by one nucleotide. The V call is TRBV19, the J call TRBJ2-5, with D hard to call. Germline CDR1 is LNHDA and CDR2 is SQIVND (reference sequence). This CDR3 contains 13 residues. The CDR3 nucleotides read TGTGCCAGTAGTATGTTCGGTGGTGAGGCCCAGTGCTTC. Protein: CASSMFGGEAQCF. Filled out from reference TRBV19 and TRBJ2-5, the complete variable domain reads DGGITQSPKYLFRKEGQNVTLSCEQNLNHDAMYWYRQDPGQGLRLIYYSQIVNDFQKGDIAEGYSVSREKKESFPLTVTSAQKNPTAFYLCASSMFGGEAQCFGPGTRLLVL.

By sample share, this clonotype is medium-sized. The chain links TRBV4-3 to TRBJ1-1; the D gene is possibly TRBD1 (5 bases). Trimming pared 3 bases from V and 3 bases from J, leaving 11 bases between. Germline V lookup: CDR1 LGHNA, CDR2 YSLEER. The CDR3 length is 14 residues. As DNA, the CDR3 is TGCGCCAGCAGCCACGGCCCGGGGGACACTGAAGCTTTCTTT. Translated, it gives CASSHGPGDTEAFF.

By proportion, this clonotype is large. V is TRBV19 and J is TRBJ2-5; 9 bases line up with TRBD2. The CDR3 is 14 amino acids. Trimming at V came to 5 bases and at J to 2 bases, leaving 3 bases not matched to a gene. The germline gives CDR1 LNHDA, CDR2 SQIVND (reference sequence). The DNA for the CDR3 is TGTGCCAGTAGTGGGCTAGCGGGACAAGAGACCCAGTACTTC. As protein: CASSGLAGQETQYF.

This chain joins TRBV12-3 or TRBV12-4 and TRBJ2-3; D unresolved. The V end was cut by 7 bases, the J end by 2 bases, with 13 bases between. The CDR3 has 14 residues. CDR3: CASTSLDPTDTQYF. The CDR3 DNA sequence: TGTGCCAGCACCTCCCTTGACCCCACAGATACGCAGTATTTT.

This clonotype is medium-sized by share. This rearrangement joins TRBV3-2 to TRBJ1-5. TRBV3-2 is assigned pseudogene status. The CDR3 runs to 20 residues. In DNA, the CDR3 is TGTGCCAGCAGCCAAGATTTGAGGGCAGCCGAGGGATATAGCAATCAGCCCCAGCATTTT. The encoded protein is CASSQDLRAAEGYSNQPQHF.

This clonotype is classed as medium-sized. This chain uses TRBV2 with TRBJ2-1; the match to TRBD2 covers 12 bases. The V segment lost 6 bases and the J segment 6 bases; nucleotides outside the gene matches: 6. CDR1 SNHLY and CDR2 FYNNEI come from the germline V gene. The CDR3 loop spans 15 amino acids. CDR3 sequence reads: CASSASGGAVNEQFF. CDR3 bases: TGTGCCAGCAGCGCTAGCGGGGGGGCAGTCAATGAGCAGTTCTTC.

By proportion, this clonotype is medium-sized. The rearrangement uses TRBV5-1 and TRBJ1-2; D uncertain. V lost 4 bases to trimming and J lost 0 bases, with 16 bases between them. Germline assignment: CDR1 SGHRS and CDR2 YFSETQ. The CDR3 extends over 16 amino acids. CDR3 amino acids: CASSPGTVRPNYGYTF. The CDR3 DNA is TGCGCCAGCAGCCCAGGAACCGTGCGCCCTAACTATGGCTACACCTTC.

This clonotype qualifies as large (0.1 to 1%). V usage is TRBV28 and J usage is TRBJ2-7; a possible D gene is TRBD1 (5 bases). Germline CDR1 MDHEN, CDR2 SYDVKM. V gave up 5 bases and J gave up 3 bases, with 14 bases separating them. The CDR3 runs to 14 residues. CDR3 sequence: CASSPGGRVYEQYF. CDR3 in DNA: TGTGCCAGCAGTCCCGGCGGCAGGGTCTACGAGCAGTACTTC.

The chain combines TRBV7-9 with TRBJ1-1, with D perhaps matching TRBD1 (5 bases). The V end lost 0 bases, the J end lost 3 bases, and 23 bases lay between the germline ends. Germline-derived CDR1 and CDR2 are SEHNR and FQNEAQ (reference sequence). The CDR3 totals 19 residues. CDR3 nucleotide sequence: TGTGCCAGCAGCTTAGCTAGTAGTGCAGGGCTGGAGTGGGACACTGAAGCTTTCTTT. It specifies CASSLASSAGLEWDTEAFF.

This clonotype is medium-sized (0.01 to 0.1%) by share. This chain connects TRBV29-1 to TRBJ2-6; TRBD1 matches 8 bases. The trim removed 2 bases at V and 4 bases at J, leaving 10 bases unmatched. Germline CDR1 and CDR2: SQVTM and ANQGSEA. The CDR3 has 17 residues. CDR3 coding DNA: TGCAGCGTTGAAATAGGCAGGGGGCGACACGGGGCCAACGTCCTGACTTTC. Translated, it gives CSVEIGRGRHGANVLTF.

CDR3 nucleotides: TGTGCCAGCACCGGGACACTTTACAATGAGCAGTTCTTC. It translates to CASTGTLYNEQFF. The V call is TRBV6-2 or TRBV6-3, the J call TRBJ2-1, with D perhaps matching TRBD1 (6 bases). In germline, CDR1 is MNHEY, CDR2 SVGEGT. The CDR3 contains 13 residues. Trimming shortened V by 7 bases and J by 4 bases, and 11 bases separated the two germline ends.

This clonotype occurred a few times. A much larger clone differs from this one at a single base, so this may be a read error. The chain recombines TRBV19 with TRBJ1-1; weak D call: TRBD1 (5 bases). The CDR3 is made up of 15 amino acids. CDR1 and CDR2 (germline): LNHDA, SQIVND (reference sequence). The chain's CDR3 is CASTLTAGPYTEASF. DNA for the CDR3: TGTGCCAGTACCCTGACCGCAGGGCCGTACACTGAAGCTTCCTTT.

This clonotype is categorized as large. The chain is built from TRBV29-1 and TRBJ1-4; TRBD1 agrees at 7 bases. This CDR3 has 13 amino acids. The germline gives CDR1 SQVTM, CDR2 ANQGSEA. The V and J ends lost 5 bases and 6 bases, in that order; junction bases with no gene match: 6. The CDR3: CSVRRGLDEKLFF. DNA for the CDR3: TGCAGCGTTCGAAGGGGGCTGGATGAAAAACTGTTTTTT.

This clonotype occurred once. This may be a read error: a much more frequent sequence differs by one nucleotide. The chain recombines TRBV27 with TRBJ2-1; TRBD2 is a possible D gene (5 bases). CDR1 is MNHEY and CDR2 is SMNVEV in the germline V gene (reference sequence). This CDR3 comprises 14 residues. The ends were cut back, 5 bases at V and 0 bases at J, with 8 bases in the middle. The CDR3 spells CASSIGLSYNEQFF. CDR3 coding DNA: TGTGCCAGCAGTATCGGACTCTCCTACAATGAGCAGTTCTTC.

By frequency in the sample, this clonotype is medium-sized. The chain uses TRBV27 and TRBJ1-2; D possibly corresponds to TRBD1 (6 bases). The CDR3 totals 15 residues. Trimming pared 3 bases from V and 3 bases from J, leaving 14 bases between. Germline V gene data show CDR1 as MNHEY and CDR2 as SMNVEV (reference sequence). The CDR3 region is CASSLGRGADYGYTF. In nucleotides, the CDR3 is TGTGCCAGCAGTTTGGGGCGGGGGGCGGACTATGGCTACACCTTC.

Sample share makes this clonotype large. The CDR3 protein is CASSIGPGGDTEAFF. CDR3 coding DNA: TGTGCCAGTAGTATAGGTCCCGGTGGGGACACTGAAGCTTTCTTT. The chain recombines TRBV19 with TRBJ1-1; D is unclear. Germline V CDR1 and CDR2: LNHDA, SQIVND (reference sequence). CDR3 length: 15 residues. V was pared by 1 base and J by 3 bases, with 12 bases between.

In this sample, this clonotype is large (0.1 to 1%). The chain employs TRBV19 and TRBJ2-5, with TRBD2 matching over 10 bases. This CDR3 comprises 15 residues. The V and J ends lost 6 bases and 5 bases, in that order; junction bases with no gene match: 9. Germline CDR1 and CDR2: LNHDA and SQIVND (reference sequence). In DNA form, the CDR3 reads TGTGCCAGTAGCGCTCCGACTAGCGGGTGGGAGACCCAGTACTTC. This translates into CASSAPTSGWETQYF.

Of note for this clonotype: This may arise from a read error, as a much more abundant clone is one base away. V gene TRBV27 combines with J gene TRBJ2-2; D might be TRBD2 (6 bases). The CDR3 spans 15 residues. The germline CDR1 and CDR2 sequences are MNHEY and SMNVEV (reference sequence). DNA of the CDR3: TGTGCCAGCAGTTTTTCTCCCGACGGCACCGGGGGGCTGTTTTTT. Translation gives CASSFSPDGTGGLFF.

The chain uses TRBV2 and TRBJ1-5; TRBD1 aligns across 7 bases. Looked up from germline, CDR1 is SNHLY and CDR2 is FYNNEI. V dropped 8 bases and J dropped 7; count of bases not matched to a gene: 17. The CDR3 totals 16 residues. DNA of the CDR3: TGTGCCAGCGAGGCGGGGCAGACAGGGTCCGGACAGCCCCAGCATTTT. This encodes CASEAGQTGSGQPQHF.

By its share, this clonotype is large. The chain recombines TRBV20-1 with TRBJ2-2, with D unclear. The CDR3 is made up of 16 amino acids. Trimming removed 3 bases from V and 4 bases from J, with 18 bases in between. CDR1 and CDR2 from the germline V gene are DFQATT and SNEGSKA (reference sequence). The CDR3, as DNA: TGCAGTGCTAGTCCGGAAGGGCCGCACCCCACCGGGGAGCTGTTTTTT. This translates into CSASPEGPHPTGELFF.

This clonotype was seen a handful of times. The chain links TRBV9 to TRBJ2-3; D assignment may be TRBD1 or TRBD2 (6 bases each). The germline V gene encodes CDR1 SGDLS and CDR2 YYNGEE. This CDR3 spans 14 amino acids. Trimming took off 0 bases at V and 3 bases at J, with 8 bases between the two ends. The DNA of the CDR3 is TGTGCCAGCAGCGTAGCGGGGGCAACAGATACGCAGTATTTT. Translated: CASSVAGATDTQYF.

This clonotype is judged large. The chain's CDR3 is CASKVSAGAFYEQYF. The CDR3 bases are TGTGCCAGCAAGGTTTCAGCGGGGGCCTTTTACGAGCAGTACTTC. V and J are TRBV6-5 and TRBJ2-7; TRBD2 matches 8 bases. The length of the CDR3 is 15 residues. Losses at the gene ends were 7 bases for V and 4 bases for J; bases not matched to a gene: 12. The germline V gene encodes CDR1 MNHEY and CDR2 SVGAGI.

This clonotype is classed as medium-sized. The V gene is TRBV5-6, the J gene TRBJ2-2; D remains unclear. V was shortened by 5 bases and J by 5 bases, with 4 bases between the two germline ends. This CDR3 has 11 residues. The germline V gene has CDR1 SGHDT and CDR2 YYEEEE. The CDR3 coding sequence is TGTGCCAGCAGTAAGACCGGGGAGCTGTTTTTT. Protein product: CASSKTGELFF.

By share, this clonotype counts as medium-sized (0.01 to 0.1%). V usage is TRBV12-3 or TRBV12-4 and J usage is TRBJ2-2; possibly TRBD2 for D (5 bases). Between the trimmed V and J ends, which lost 3 bases and 5 bases, there was a span of 10 bases. The CDR3 runs to 14 residues. The CDR3 region is CASSFAPGTGELFF. CDR3 coding DNA: TGTGCCAGCAGTTTTGCCCCGGGAACCGGGGAGCTGTTTTTT.

This clonotype was found a few times. The V gene is TRBV4-1, the J gene TRBJ1-1, with D hard to call. The CDR3 length is 14 residues. Germline CDR1 MGHRA, CDR2 YSYEKL. Trimming shortened V by 0 bases and J by 2 bases, and 7 bases separated the two germline ends. CDR3 residues: CASSQDLPNTEAFF. DNA of the CDR3: TGCGCCAGCAGCCAAGATCTTCCAAACACTGAAGCTTTCTTT.

This clonotype is medium-sized by share. The chain carries TRBV4-1 and TRBJ2-1; D uncertain. The V end lost 1 base, the J end lost 0 bases, and 4 bases lay between the germline ends. Germline CDR1 MGHRA, CDR2 YSYEKL. The CDR3 is 14 residues long. The chain's CDR3 is CASSQADSYNEQFF. CDR3 in DNA: TGCGCCAGCAGCCAAGCGGACTCCTACAATGAGCAGTTCTTC.